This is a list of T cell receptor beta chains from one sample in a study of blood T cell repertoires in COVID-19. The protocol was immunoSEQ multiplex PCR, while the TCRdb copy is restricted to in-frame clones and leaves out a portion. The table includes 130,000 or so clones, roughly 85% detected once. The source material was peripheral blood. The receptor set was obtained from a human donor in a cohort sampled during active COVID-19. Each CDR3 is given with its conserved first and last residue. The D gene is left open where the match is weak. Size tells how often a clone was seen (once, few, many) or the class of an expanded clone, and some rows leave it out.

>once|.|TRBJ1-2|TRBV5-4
TGTGCCAGCAGCTTGGGGGCAGGGGTCTGGTCGGATGGCTACACCTTC
CASSLGAGVWSDGYTF
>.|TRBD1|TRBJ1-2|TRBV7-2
TGTGCCAGCAGCTCCTCCGGGACAGGGGGTTACGTGGCGGGTAGCTACACCTTC
CASSSSGTGGYVAGSYTF
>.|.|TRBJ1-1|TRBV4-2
TGTGCCAGCAGCCAAGTATCAGGGGTGAGAACTGAAGCTTTCTTT
CASSQVSGVRTEAFF
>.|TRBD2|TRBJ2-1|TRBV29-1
TGCAGCGGCGGCCCGGGACTAGGGAGGGGTGAGCAGTTCTTC
CSGGPGLGRGEQFF
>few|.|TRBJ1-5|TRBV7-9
TGTGCCAGCAGCTTAGAAGGACATAGCAATCAGCCCCAGCATTTT
CASSLEGHSNQPQHF
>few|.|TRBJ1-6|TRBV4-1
TGCGCCAGCAGCCAAGAGGTAGCCCGGAGTAATTCACCCCTCCACTTT
CASSQEVARSNSPLHF
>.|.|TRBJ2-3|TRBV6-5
TGTGCCAGCACCGACTATTTCACAGATACGCAGTATTTT
CASTDYFTDTQYF
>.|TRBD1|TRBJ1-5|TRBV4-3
TGCGCCAGCAGCCAAAATCATGGCCAGGGGGCAGGACAGCCCCAGCATTTT
CASSQNHGQGAGQPQHF
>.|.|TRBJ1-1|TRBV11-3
TGTGCCAGCAGCCTAGGGACAAATATGAACACTGAAGCTTTCTTT
CASSLGTNMNTEAFF
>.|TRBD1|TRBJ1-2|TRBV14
TGTGCCAGCAGCCAAGATATGGGACAGGAAGGCTTTGGCTATGGCTACACCTTC
CASSQDMGQEGFGYGYTF
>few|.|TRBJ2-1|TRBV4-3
TGCGCCAGCCACCTAGGGGGACCCCGAAATGAGCAGTTCTTC
CASHLGGPRNEQFF
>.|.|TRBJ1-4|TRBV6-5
TGTGCCAGCAGAGCACAGGGTAATAATGAAAAACTGTTTTTT
CASRAQGNNEKLFF
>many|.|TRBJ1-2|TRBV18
TGTGCCAGCTCAATACCAGGAATCTATGGCTACACCTTC
CASSIPGIYGYTF
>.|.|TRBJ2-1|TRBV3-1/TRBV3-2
TGTGCCAGCAGCCAAGTCGGGCTAGCGATCGACAATGAGCAGTTCTTC
CASSQVGLAIDNEQFF
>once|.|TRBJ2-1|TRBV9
TGTGCCAGCAGCCCCCGGGATTACGGCCATGAGCAGTTCTTC
CASSPRDYGHEQFF
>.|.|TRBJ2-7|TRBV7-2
TGTGCCAGCAGCCCCGACAGAATGAGGGAGCAGTACTTC
CASSPDRMREQYF
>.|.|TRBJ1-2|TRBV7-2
TGTGCCAGCAGCTTAAGTCGGTCAGGCTATGGCTACACCTTC
CASSLSRSGYGYTF
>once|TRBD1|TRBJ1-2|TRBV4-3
TGCGCCAGCAGCCAAGACGGGACAGGAGTCTATGGCTACACCTTC
CASSQDGTGVYGYTF